The rows below give T cell receptor beta chains drawn from one sample of a study of control samples from healthy donors and cancer patients. Using immunoSEQ multiplex PCR, the repertoire was profiled, and TCRdb retains in-frame clones only, with some absent. Of around 130,000 clones in the sample, roughly 89% were seen once. Sequencing was done on a sample of PBMCs. The receptors stem from a man aged 50-59 years with head and neck cancer. CDR3s include the opening cysteine and the closing phenylalanine or tryptophan. A D gene is named only where the DNA matches it firmly. Some rows have no size entry. The others give once, few or many, or a class for an expanded clone.

D | size | J | length | V | CDR3 | DNA
- | - | TRBJ2-7 | 16 | TRBV5-1 | CASSLARGQRSYEQYF | TGCGCCAGCAGCTTGGCTCGGGGGCAACGCTCCTACGAGCAGTACTTC
- | - | TRBJ2-7 | 13 | TRBV5-1 | CASSLEGQYEQYF | TGCGCCAGCAGCTTGGAGGGGCAGTACGAGCAGTACTTC
- | - | TRBJ2-5 | 13 | TRBV11-3 | CASSPRGRETQYF | TGTGCCAGCAGCCCCCGGGGACGGGAGACCCAGTACTTC
- | - | TRBJ2-7 | 16 | TRBV5-1 | CASSLDFLDRAYEQYF | TGCGCCAGCAGCTTGGATTTCTTGGACCGGGCCTACGAGCAGTACTTC
- | few | TRBJ2-1 | 16 | TRBV10-3 | CAISDGADSTYNEQFF | TGTGCCATCAGTGACGGAGCGGATTCTACCTACAATGAGCAGTTCTTC
- | - | TRBJ1-5 | 14 | TRBV7-9 | CASSRPPDNQPQHF | TGTGCCAGCAGCCGGCCTCCGGACAATCAGCCCCAGCATTTT
- | once | TRBJ2-1 | 16 | TRBV5-4 | CASSPTGGRLLSEQFF | TGTGCCAGCAGCCCAACTGGGGGCAGGTTGTTATCTGAGCAGTTCTTC
- | - | TRBJ2-7 | 15 | TRBV4-1 | CASSPDSRGTYEQYF | TGCGCCAGCAGCCCTGACTCCCGGGGAACCTACGAGCAGTACTTC
TRBD2 | few | TRBJ2-3 | 16 | TRBV11-2 | CASTSRAGVGTDTQYF | TGTGCCAGCACCTCCCGAGCGGGAGTCGGGACAGATACGCAGTATTTT
TRBD1 | - | TRBJ2-7 | 13 | TRBV5-6 | CASSTGGGYEQYF | TGTGCCAGTAGTACAGGGGGTGGATACGAGCAGTACTTC
TRBD2 | - | TRBJ2-2 | 16 | TRBV6-2/TRBV6-3 | CASSQAPGLASGELFF | TGTGCCAGCAGCCAAGCACCGGGACTAGCCTCCGGGGAGCTGTTTTTT
- | few | TRBJ1-2 | 15 | TRBV5-4 | CASSLDGRGVYGYTF | TGTGCCAGCAGCTTGGATGGACGAGGAGTCTATGGCTACACCTTC
- | - | TRBJ2-7 | 12 | TRBV5-5 | CASSLSEDEQYF | TGTGCCAGCAGCTTATCGGAGGACGAGCAGTACTTC
- | - | TRBJ2-1 | 14 | TRBV23-1 | CASRLVATTTVAIF | TGCGCCAGCAGGCTAGTCGCGACGACGACAGTCGCGATCTTC
- | - | TRBJ1-4 | 12 | TRBV12-3/TRBV12-4 | CASSLFGEKLFF | TGTGCCAGCAGTTTATTCGGTGAAAAACTGTTTTTT
- | - | TRBJ2-7 | 11 | TRBV28 | CASSVTREQYF | TGTGCCAGCAGTGTCACTAGGGAGCAGTACTTC
- | once | TRBJ1-1 | 14 | TRBV4-1 | CASSQPGRYTEAFF | TGCGCCAGCAGCCAACCCGGACGGTACACTGAAGCTTTCTTT
- | - | TRBJ2-3 | 13 | TRBV3-1/TRBV3-2 | CASSRGGWDTQYF | TGTGCCAGCAGCCGGGGCGGGTGGGATACGCAGTATTTT
- | - | TRBJ2-1 | 12 | TRBV30 | CAWSSGADEQFF | TGTGCCTGGAGTTCGGGGGCGGACGAGCAGTTCTTC
- | - | TRBJ2-3 | 14 | TRBV25-1 | CASSALRSTDTQYF | TGTGCCAGCAGCGCGTTAAGGAGCACAGATACGCAGTATTTT
- | once | TRBJ2-1 | 17 | TRBV18 | CASSPQRAGSSYNEQFF | TGTGCCAGCTCACCACAAAGGGCAGGGAGCTCCTACAATGAGCAGTTCTTC
- | - | TRBJ2-5 | 12 | TRBV10-3 | CAISDIGVTQYF | TGTGCCATCAGTGATATAGGGGTGACCCAGTACTTC
- | - | TRBJ2-7 | 14 | TRBV7-2 | CASSLKGGSYEQYF | TGTGCCAGCAGCTTAAAAGGCGGCTCCTACGAGCAGTACTTC
- | - | TRBJ2-6 | 17 | TRBV3-1/TRBV3-2 | CASSQERRQGGSNVLTF | TGTGCCAGCAGCCAAGAAAGGAGGCAGGGGGGTTCCAACGTCCTGACTTTC
- | - | TRBJ2-3 | 14 | TRBV2 | CASRVWFSTDTQYF | TGTGCCAGCAGGGTTTGGTTTAGCACAGATACGCAGTATTTT
TRBD2 | - | TRBJ2-1 | 15 | TRBV3-1/TRBV3-2 | CASSDTSGGIHEQFF | TGTGCCAGCAGCGACACTAGCGGGGGAATACATGAGCAGTTCTTC
TRBD2 | - | TRBJ2-1 | 15 | TRBV5-8 | CASSLGLVFFIEQFF | TGTGCCAGCAGCCTGGGACTAGTCTTCTTCATTGAGCAGTTCTTC
- | - | TRBJ1-1 | 11 | TRBV5-1 | CASRRGTEAFF | TGCGCCAGCCGCCGAGGGACTGAAGCTTTCTTT
- | once | TRBJ1-1 | 14 | TRBV6-5 | CASRAVRVMTEAFF | TGTGCCAGCAGGGCCGTTCGGGTTATGACTGAAGCTTTCTTT
- | - | TRBJ2-3 | 16 | TRBV6-6 | CASSYLSEGVTDTQYF | TGTGCCAGCAGTTACTTGAGCGAGGGAGTCACAGATACGCAGTATTTT
- | - | TRBJ1-1 | 14 | TRBV29-1 | CSVPITGSGTEAFF | TGCAGCGTGCCAATAACAGGGAGTGGCACTGAAGCTTTCTTT
TRBD1 | - | TRBJ2-7 | 16 | TRBV5-5 | CASSFDGQGATYEQYF | TGTGCCAGCAGCTTCGACGGACAGGGGGCAACCTACGAGCAGTACTTC
TRBD2 | - | TRBJ2-5 | 15 | TRBV19 | CASTPWAGGQETQYF | TGTGCCAGTACCCCCTGGGCGGGGGGCCAAGAGACCCAGTACTTC
- | - | TRBJ1-1 | 13 | TRBV11-2 | CASSFLGSAEAFF | TGTGCCAGCAGCTTTTTAGGTAGCGCTGAAGCTTTCTTT
- | - | TRBJ1-3 | 16 | TRBV5-1 | CASSPLDTLSGNTIYF | TGCGCCAGCAGCCCTTTGGACACTCTCTCTGGAAACACCATATATTTT
- | few | TRBJ2-1 | 13 | TRBV4-1 | CASSQGVGREQFF | TGCGCCAGCAGCCAAGGGGTAGGTAGGGAGCAGTTCTTC
TRBD2 | - | TRBJ2-1 | 15 | TRBV5-6 | CASSFKRGGLNEQFF | TGTGCCAGCAGCTTTAAGCGGGGGGGCCTTAATGAGCAGTTCTTC
- | once | TRBJ2-3 | 15 | TRBV7-2 | CASSRAGVGTDTQYF | TGTGCCAGCAGCCGTGCAGGGGTTGGCACAGATACGCAGTATTTT
- | - | TRBJ2-1 | 13 | TRBV11-2 | CASSYGAYNEQFF | TGTGCCAGCTCCTACGGGGCTTACAATGAGCAGTTCTTC
TRBD2 | - | TRBJ2-7 | 15 | TRBV9 | CASSLSPGLVYEQYF | TGTGCCAGCAGCCTCTCTCCGGGACTAGTCTACGAGCAGTACTTC
- | - | TRBJ2-5 | 12 | TRBV2 | CASSEGQGREYF | TGTGCCAGCAGTGAAGGCCAGGGACGAGAGTACTTC
- | few | TRBJ2-2 | 14 | TRBV7-9 | CASSRTEVTGELFF | TGTGCCAGCAGCCGAACCGAGGTCACCGGGGAGCTGTTTTTT
- | - | TRBJ1-1 | 15 | TRBV5-4 | CASSARTAKNTEAFF | TGTGCCAGCAGCGCCAGGACGGCCAAGAACACTGAAGCTTTCTTT
TRBD1 | - | TRBJ1-6 | 16 | TRBV18 | CASSPGTGGLNSPLHF | TGTGCCAGCTCACCTGGAACAGGGGGTTTGAATTCACCCCTCCACTTT
TRBD2 | - | TRBJ2-7 | 14 | TRBV7-6 | CASSSWTSGGEQYF | TGTGCCAGCAGCTCATGGACTAGCGGTGGCGAGCAGTACTTC
- | - | TRBJ2-2 | 14 | TRBV5-1 | CATTTSQNTGELFF | TGCGCCACCACTACTAGCCAGAACACCGGGGAGCTGTTTTTT
TRBD1 | - | TRBJ2-3 | 16 | TRBV28 | CASFTTGARAALTQYF | TGTGCCAGCTTTACTACAGGGGCAAGAGCCGCTCTTACGCAGTATTTT
- | - | TRBJ2-1 | 14 | TRBV5-1 | CASSLDLGGGEQFF | TGCGCCAGCAGCTTGGACCTGGGAGGGGGTGAGCAGTTCTTC
TRBD2 | - | TRBJ2-3 | 15 | TRBV6-4 | CASSEGGRDTDTQYF | TGTGCCAGCAGTGAAGGCGGGAGGGACACAGATACGCAGTATTTT
TRBD1 | - | TRBJ1-6 | 14 | TRBV5-1 | CASSGDRGSSPLHF | TGCGCCAGCAGCGGTGACAGGGGGAGTTCACCCCTCCACTTT
- | few | TRBJ2-1 | 13 | TRBV6-5 | CASSYNEANEQFF | TGTGCCAGCAGTTACAACGAGGCCAATGAGCAGTTCTTC
- | - | TRBJ2-5 | 14 | TRBV6-5 | CASALRGPQETQYF | TGTGCCAGCGCCTTAAGAGGACCCCAAGAGACCCAGTACTTC